This T cell receptor (beta chain) is from a study of CD8 T cells in Susac syndrome. The CDR3 spans 14 residues. Germline V lookup: CDR1 SQVTM, CDR2 ANQGSEA. The V and J ends lost 3 bases and 4 bases respectively, with 13 bases between them. An input of about 0.5 to 1 ug of RNA was subjected to reverse transcription using random hexamers. Via MiXCR, TCRdb re-called the immunoSEQ multiplex PCR reads, giving one row per CDR3 protein. The sample lists some 200,000 distinct CDR3 sequences, approximately 95% occurring once. Treatment-naive patients with stable or active relapsing-remitting disease were the multiple sclerosis controls.

The chain couples TRBV29-1 to TRBJ2-1; D remains unclear. The source material was CD4+ T cells from PBMCs. The source of this sequence is a human donor with multiple sclerosis. The CDR3 is CSVDSLVEYNEQFF. Written as DNA, the CDR3 is TGCAGCGTTGACTCCTTGGTAGAATACAATGAGCAGTTCTTC.